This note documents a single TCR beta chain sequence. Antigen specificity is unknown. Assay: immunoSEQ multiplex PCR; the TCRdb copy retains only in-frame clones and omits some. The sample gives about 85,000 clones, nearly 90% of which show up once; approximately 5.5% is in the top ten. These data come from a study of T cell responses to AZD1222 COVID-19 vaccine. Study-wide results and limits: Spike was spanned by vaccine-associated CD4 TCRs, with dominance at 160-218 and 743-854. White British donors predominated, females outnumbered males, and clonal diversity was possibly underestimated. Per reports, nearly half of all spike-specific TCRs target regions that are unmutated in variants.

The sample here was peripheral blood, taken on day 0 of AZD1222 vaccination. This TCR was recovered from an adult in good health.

The DNA for the CDR3 is TGTGCCAGCAGCCAATTACGTGAATCCTACGAGCAGTACTTC. This translates into CASSQLRESYEQYF. This chain joins TRBV16 and TRBJ2-7; no clear D. Trimming removed 1 base at V and 1 base at J, with 8 bases between. Germline-derived CDR1 and CDR2 are KGHSY and FQNENV. The CDR3 length is 14 residues. Together with reference TRBV16 and TRBJ2-7, the CDR3 gives the full variable domain: GEEVAQTPKHLVRGEGQKAKLYCAPIKGHSYVFWYQQVLKNEFKFLISFQNENVFDETGMPKERFSAKCLPNSPCSLEIQATKLEDSAVYFCASSQLRESYEQYFGPGTRLTVT.